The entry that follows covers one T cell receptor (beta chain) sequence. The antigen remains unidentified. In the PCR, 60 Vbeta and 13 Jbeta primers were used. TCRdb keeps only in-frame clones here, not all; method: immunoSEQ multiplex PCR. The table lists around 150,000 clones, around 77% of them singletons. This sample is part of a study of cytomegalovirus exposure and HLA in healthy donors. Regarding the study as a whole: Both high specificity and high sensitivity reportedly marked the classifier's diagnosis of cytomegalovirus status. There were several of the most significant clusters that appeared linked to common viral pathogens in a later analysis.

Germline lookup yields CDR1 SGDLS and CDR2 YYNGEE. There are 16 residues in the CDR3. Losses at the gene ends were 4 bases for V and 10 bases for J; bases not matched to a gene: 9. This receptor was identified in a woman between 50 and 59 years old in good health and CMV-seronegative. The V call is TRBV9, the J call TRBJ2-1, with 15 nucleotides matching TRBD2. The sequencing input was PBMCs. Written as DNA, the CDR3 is TGTGCCAGCAGCTCTCCGGGACTAGCGGGGGGTAACGAGCAGTTCTTC. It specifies CASSSPGLAGGNEQFF.